This passage covers 25 T cell receptor beta chains from one sample sequenced in a study of T cell responses to AZD1222 COVID-19 vaccine. Sequencing was performed with immunoSEQ multiplex PCR; in TCRdb, only in-frame clones are kept and a portion is missing. The sample includes roughly 110,000 clones, around nine tenths of them seen just once. Specimen: peripheral blood, collected 28 days after the second AZD1222 dose. Receptor source: an adult who received the AZD1222 COVID-19 vaccine.

The rearrangement links TRBV2 to TRBJ2-2; TRBD1 is a possible D gene (5 bases). Trimming stripped 5 bases from V and 4 bases from J, with 11 bases between. The germline V gene encodes CDR1 SNHLY and CDR2 FYNNEI. This CDR3 comprises 14 residues. CDR3 nucleotide sequence: TGTGCCAGCAGTCGGGCAGGGTCCACCGGGGAGCTGTTTTTT. Amino acids: CASSRAGSTGELFF.

V gene TRBV14 combines with J gene TRBJ2-5, with 8 bases identical to TRBD1. With 2 bases clipped from V and 2 bases from J, the junction kept 7 bases outside the gene matches. This CDR3 has 16 amino acids. Germline CDR1 and CDR2: SGHDN and FVKESK. In DNA, the CDR3 is TGTGCCAGCAGCCAATTCCAGGGGGCCGGGCAAGAGACCCAGTACTTC. This encodes CASSQFQGAGQETQYF.

V usage is TRBV7-2 and J usage is TRBJ1-3, with D unresolved. This CDR3 region has 14 residues. Germline CDR1 is SGHTA and CDR2 is FQGNSA. The V gene lost 8 bases and the J gene lost 0 bases, with 11 bases spanning the gap. The CDR3 DNA reads as TGTGCCAGCGCTGGGCGTAGCTCTGGAAACACCATATATTTT. Its translation is CASAGRSSGNTIYF.

V usage is TRBV7-8 and J usage is TRBJ2-7, with 8 positions matching TRBD1. The germline V gene has CDR1 SGHVS and CDR2 FQNEAQ. The CDR3 extends over 15 amino acids. With V trimmed by 4 bases and J by 5 bases, 10 bases remained unmatched. CDR3 in DNA: TGTGCCAGCAGCTCCTGGACAGGGTCGGGGGACGAGCAGTACTTC. This translates into CASSSWTGSGDEQYF.

The gene calls are TRBV5-1 and TRBJ1-5; no clear D gene. Germline-derived CDR1 and CDR2 are SGHRS and YFSETQ. This CDR3 has 15 residues. Trimming cost V 2 bases and J 6 bases, with 15 bases left between them. The CDR3 is CASSFDLSMGQPQHF. As DNA, the CDR3 is TGCGCCAGCAGCTTCGACCTCTCCATGGGTCAGCCCCAGCATTTT. Complete variable domain (other parts from reference TRBV5-1 and TRBJ1-5): KAGVTQTPRYLIKTRGQQVTLSCSPISGHRSVSWYQQTPGQGLQFLFEYFSETQRNKGNFPGRFSGRQFSNSRSEMNVSTLELGDSALYLCASSFDLSMGQPQHFGDGTRLSIL.

In DNA, the CDR3 is TGTGCTAGTGGTTTGGTACTCAGTAGGACAGTCTCTGGAAACACCATATATTTT. Its protein product is CASGLVLSRTVSGNTIYF. This chain links TRBV12-5 with TRBJ1-3; D might be TRBD1 (6 bases). Trimming took off 0 bases at V and 0 bases at J, with 15 bases between the two ends. CDR1 is LGHNT and CDR2 is FRNRAP in the germline V gene. CDR3 length: 18 residues.

The chain uses TRBV3-1 (or the pseudogene TRBV3-2) and TRBJ2-3, with a possible D match to TRBD2 (6 bases). The germline V gene encodes CDR1 LGHDT and CDR2 YNNKEL (reference sequence). The CDR3 has 15 amino acids. The V end lost 0 bases, the J end lost 10 bases, and 17 bases lay between the germline ends. The CDR3 region has the DNA TGTGCCAGCAGCCAAGATTTGGGCGGGACGGAGGCGCAGTATTTT. The encoded protein is CASSQDLGGTEAQYF.

This chain links TRBV5-6 with TRBJ2-3; D is uncertain. The CDR3 sequence is 14 residues long. The ends were cut back, 1 base at V and 4 bases at J, with 10 bases in the middle. Germline V lookup: CDR1 SGHDT, CDR2 YYEEEE. CDR3 region: CASSLPSSPDTQYF. The CDR3, as DNA: TGTGCCAGCAGCTTGCCTAGTTCCCCAGATACGCAGTATTTT. Variable domain in full (rest from reference TRBV5-6 and TRBJ2-3): DAGVTQSPTHLIKTRGQQVTLRCSPKSGHDTVSWYQQALGQGPQFIFQYYEEEERQRGNFPDRFSGHQFPNYSSELNVNALLLGDSALYLCASSLPSSPDTQYFGPGTRLTVL.

The CDR3 region is CAISESGDRGRLSGYTF. DNA for the CDR3: TGTGCCATCAGTGAATCCGGGGACAGGGGGCGTCTAAGTGGCTACACCTTC. The V call is TRBV10-3, the J call TRBJ1-2, with 12 positions matching TRBD1. The CDR3 totals 17 residues. In germline, CDR1 is ENHRY, CDR2 SYGVKD. After removal of 3 bases from V and 7 bases from J, the junction contained 12 bases not matched to a gene.

The rearrangement joins TRBV4-3 to TRBJ1-2; tentatively, D is TRBD1 (6 bases). This CDR3 spans 14 amino acids. The germline V gene encodes CDR1 LGHNA and CDR2 YSLEER. Trimming cost V 1 base and J 1 base, with 7 bases left between them. The CDR3 nucleotides are TGCGCCAGCAGCCAAGGGACAGTTAACTATGGCTACACCTTC. Its translation is CASSQGTVNYGYTF.

The genes are TRBV18 and TRBJ1-5; the match to TRBD1 covers 7 bases. The CDR3 consists of 13 residues. Germline V CDR1 and CDR2: KGHSH, LQKENI. V lost 5 bases, J lost 7 bases, and 5 bases stayed unmatched. The CDR3 DNA reads TGTGCCAGCTCAACAGGGGTTGAACAGCCCCAGCATTTT. It codes for CASSTGVEQPQHF.

The chain joins TRBV2 to TRBJ1-2; 9 bases line up with TRBD1. The germline V gene encodes CDR1 SNHLY and CDR2 FYNNEI. CDR3 length: 15 amino acids. Trimming cost V 7 bases and J 3 bases; bases outside gene matches: 9. DNA of the CDR3: TGTGCCAGCATAAGGGACAGGGAGTATGACTATGGCTACACCTTC. Its translation is CASIRDREYDYGYTF.

This chain joins TRBV7-9 and TRBJ1-5; D unresolved. V lost 5 bases to trimming and J lost 0 bases, with 8 bases between them. CDR1 and CDR2 from the germline V gene are SEHNR and FQNEAQ (reference sequence). This CDR3 region has 14 residues. The CDR3 loop reads CASSGGSSNQPQHF. The CDR3, as DNA: TGTGCCAGCAGCGGTGGGTCTAGCAATCAGCCCCAGCATTTT.

This sequence joins TRBV30 and TRBJ1-4, with D hard to call. There are 12 residues in the CDR3. Per the germline V gene, CDR1 is GTSNPN and CDR2 is SVGIG (reference sequence). V lost 4 bases and J lost 10, with 13 bases in between. For the CDR3, the DNA is TGTGCCTGGACCCACCCCGTTGGAAAACTGTTTTTT. This gives the protein CAWTHPVGKLFF.

The V gene is TRBV7-8, the J gene TRBJ1-2; 9 bases line up with TRBD1. The V gene's germline CDR1 is SGHVS and CDR2 FQNEAQ. The J segment lost 5 bases and the V segment lost 4 bases, leaving 8 bases of the junction unmatched. This CDR3 region has 15 residues. CDR3 residues: CASSSFGQGNYGYTF. The CDR3 DNA reads as TGTGCCAGCAGCTCATTTGGACAGGGGAATTATGGCTACACCTTC.

The chain employs TRBV29-1 and TRBJ2-7, with unresolved D. CDR1 is SQVTM, CDR2 ANQGSEA, per germline. The CDR3 sequence is 14 residues long. The V and J ends lost 8 bases and 8 bases respectively, with 25 bases between them. The CDR3 region is CSSTSNGPRVQQYF. The CDR3 DNA reads TGCAGCTCGACGTCTAACGGGCCCCGGGTCCAGCAGTACTTC.

The V call is TRBV10-3, the J call TRBJ2-5; 10 nucleotides match TRBD1. Germline V gene data show CDR1 as ENHRY and CDR2 as SYGVKD. The CDR3 consists of 15 residues. V lost 8 bases, J lost 5 bases, and 11 bases stayed unmatched. The DNA of the CDR3 is TGTGCCATCGCGGGGACAGGGGAGGTGGGGGAGACCCAGTACTTC. This gives the protein CAIAGTGEVGETQYF.

V gene TRBV11-2 combines with J gene TRBJ1-4, with TRBD1 identical over 7 bases. The V gene end was trimmed by 5 bases and the J gene end by 7 bases; junction bases not matched to a gene: 13. Germline assignment: CDR1 SGHAT and CDR2 FQNNGV. The CDR3 runs to 16 residues. The CDR3 here is CASSPSLQGIGEKLFF. The CDR3 region has the DNA TGTGCCAGCAGCCCCTCCTTACAGGGGATAGGTGAAAAACTGTTTTTT.

J is TRBJ1-1 and V is TRBV3-1 (or the pseudogene TRBV3-2); the D gene is possibly TRBD1 (6 bases). V was cut by 3 bases and J by 5 bases, with 16 bases left in between. The germline V gene has CDR1 LGHDT and CDR2 YNNKEL (reference sequence). The CDR3 is made up of 15 amino acids. CDR3 region: CASSQVGGGVTEAFF. CDR3 nucleotides: TGTGCCAGCAGCCAGGTGGGAGGGGGGGTGACTGAAGCTTTCTTT.

The rearrangement joins TRBV28 to TRBJ2-3, with D tentatively TRBD2 (5 bases). V lost 8 bases to trimming and J lost 6 bases, with 9 bases between them. This CDR3 has 11 residues. CDR1 and CDR2 from the germline V gene are MDHEN and SYDVKM. CDR3 DNA sequence: TGTGCCAGCCGGGGTGAGGATACGCAGTATTTT. This encodes CASRGEDTQYF.

The rearrangement uses TRBV6-5 and TRBJ2-3; D is unresolved. Germline-derived CDR1 and CDR2 are MNHEY and SVGAGI. CDR3 size: 14 residues. With 8 bases removed from V and 0 bases from J, the gap between germline ends came to 12 bases. CDR3 sequence reads: CASGRRASTDTQYF. The CDR3 DNA follows: TGTGCCAGCGGCCGGCGAGCTAGCACAGATACGCAGTATTTT.

The J gene is TRBJ1-2, the V gene TRBV6-5, with 9 bases aligning to TRBD1. Losses at the gene ends were 4 bases for V and 4 bases for J; bases not matched to a gene: 10. The CDR3 sequence is 16 residues long. Germline CDR1 and CDR2: MNHEY and SVGAGI. CDR3: CASSSQSGQGLYGYTF. DNA for the CDR3: TGTGCCAGCAGTTCACAATCCGGACAGGGGCTCTATGGCTACACCTTC.

This chain uses TRBV6-5 with TRBJ1-6, with 7 bases that match TRBD1. CDR3 length: 14 residues. Germline V gives CDR1 MNHEY, CDR2 SVGAGI. The trim removed 6 bases at V and 10 bases at J, leaving 9 bases unmatched. The CDR3 DNA sequence: TGTGCCAGCAGAATTGAGACAGGGAGCTCACCCCTCCACTTT. It is translated as CASRIETGSSPLHF.

CDR3 DNA sequence: TGTGCCAGCAGTCCACAGGCGAGCTCCTACAATGAGCAGTTCTTC. Translation gives CASSPQASSYNEQFF. The chain recombines TRBV2 with TRBJ2-1, with TRBD1 as a possible D gene (5 bases). V was cut by 5 bases and J by 0 bases, with 11 bases left in between. This CDR3 has 15 residues. From germline, CDR1 is SNHLY and CDR2 FYNNEI.

The rearrangement uses TRBV6-2 or TRBV6-3 and TRBJ1-2, with 7 nucleotides matching TRBD1. Germline V lookup: CDR1 MNHEY, CDR2 SVGEGT. The CDR3 consists of 15 residues. The V and J ends lost 6 bases and 4 bases, in that order; junction bases with no gene match: 11. CDR3 loop: CASSADRVSGYGYTF. Written as DNA, the CDR3 is TGTGCCAGCAGCGCCGACAGGGTTTCGGGCTATGGCTACACCTTC.